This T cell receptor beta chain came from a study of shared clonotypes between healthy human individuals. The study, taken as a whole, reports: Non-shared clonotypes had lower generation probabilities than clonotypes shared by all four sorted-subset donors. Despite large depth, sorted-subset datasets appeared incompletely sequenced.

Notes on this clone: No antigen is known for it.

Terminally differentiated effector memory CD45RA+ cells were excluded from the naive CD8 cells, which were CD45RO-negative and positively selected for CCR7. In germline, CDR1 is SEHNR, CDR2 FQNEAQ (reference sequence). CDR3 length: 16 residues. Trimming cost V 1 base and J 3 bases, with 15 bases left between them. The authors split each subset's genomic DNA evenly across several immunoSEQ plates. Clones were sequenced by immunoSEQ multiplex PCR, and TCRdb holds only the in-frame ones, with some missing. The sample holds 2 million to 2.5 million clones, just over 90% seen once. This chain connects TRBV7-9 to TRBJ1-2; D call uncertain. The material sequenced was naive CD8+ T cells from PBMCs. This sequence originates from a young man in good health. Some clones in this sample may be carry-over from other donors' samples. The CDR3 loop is CASSLEPVRPHYGYTF. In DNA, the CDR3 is TGTGCCAGCAGCTTAGAGCCCGTTAGGCCGCACTATGGCTACACCTTC.